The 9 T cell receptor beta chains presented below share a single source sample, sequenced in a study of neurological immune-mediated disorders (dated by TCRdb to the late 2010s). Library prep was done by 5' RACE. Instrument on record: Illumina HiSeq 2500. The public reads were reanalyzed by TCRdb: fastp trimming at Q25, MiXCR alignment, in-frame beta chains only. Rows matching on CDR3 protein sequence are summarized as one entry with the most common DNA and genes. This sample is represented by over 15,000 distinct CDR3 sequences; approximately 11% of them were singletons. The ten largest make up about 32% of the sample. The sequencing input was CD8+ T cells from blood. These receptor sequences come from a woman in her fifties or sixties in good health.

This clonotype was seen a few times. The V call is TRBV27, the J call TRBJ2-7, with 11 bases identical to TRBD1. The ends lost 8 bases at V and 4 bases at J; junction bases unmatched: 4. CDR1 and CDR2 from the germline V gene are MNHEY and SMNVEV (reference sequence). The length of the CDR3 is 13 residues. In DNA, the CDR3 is TGTGCCAGCTCGGACAGGGGGCGGTACGAGCAGTACTTC. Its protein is CASSDRGRYEQYF.

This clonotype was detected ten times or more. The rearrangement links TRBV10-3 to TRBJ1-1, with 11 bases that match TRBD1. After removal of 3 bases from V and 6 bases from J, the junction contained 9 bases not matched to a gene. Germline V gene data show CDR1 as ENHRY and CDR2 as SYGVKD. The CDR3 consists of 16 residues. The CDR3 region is CAISDPLGTGGSEAFF. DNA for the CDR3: TGTGCCATCAGTGACCCCCTCGGGACAGGGGGATCTGAAGCTTTCTTT.

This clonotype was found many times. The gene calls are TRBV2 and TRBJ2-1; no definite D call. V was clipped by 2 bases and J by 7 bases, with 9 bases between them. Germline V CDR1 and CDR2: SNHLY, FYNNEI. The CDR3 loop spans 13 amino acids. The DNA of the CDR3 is TGTGCCAGCAGTGAAACAGAGTGGAATGAGCAGTTCTTC. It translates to CASSETEWNEQFF.

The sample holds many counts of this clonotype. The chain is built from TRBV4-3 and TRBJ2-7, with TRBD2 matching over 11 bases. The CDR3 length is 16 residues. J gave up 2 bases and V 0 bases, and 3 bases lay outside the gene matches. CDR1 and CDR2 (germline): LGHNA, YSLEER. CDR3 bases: TGCGCCAGCAGCCAAGAAGGACTAGCGGGTCCCTACGAGCAGTACTTC. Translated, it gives CASSQEGLAGPYEQYF.

The CDR3 DNA reads TGTGCCAGCAGCCTTGGGGGGATACTTGAGCAGTTCTTC. Translating it yields CASSLGGILEQFF. The chain employs TRBV7-2 and TRBJ2-1; TRBD2 is a possible D gene (6 bases). Between the trimmed V and J ends, which lost 5 bases and 9 bases, there was a span of 14 bases. Per the germline V gene, CDR1 is SGHTA and CDR2 is FQGNSA. The CDR3 runs 13 residues. The whole variable domain, remainder taken from reference TRBV7-2 and TRBJ2-1, is GAGVSQSPSNKVTEKGKDVELRCDPISGHTALYWYRQSLGQGLEFLIYFQGNSAPDKSGLPSDRFSAERTGGSVSTLTIQRTQQEDSAVYLCASSLGGILEQFFGPGTRLTVL.

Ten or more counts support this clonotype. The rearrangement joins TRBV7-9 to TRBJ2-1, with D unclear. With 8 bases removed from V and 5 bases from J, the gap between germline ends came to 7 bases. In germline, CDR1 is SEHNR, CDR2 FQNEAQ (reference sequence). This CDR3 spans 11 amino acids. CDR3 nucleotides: TGTGCCAGCGGAAGAAACAATGAGCAGTTCTTC. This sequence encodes CASGRNNEQFF.

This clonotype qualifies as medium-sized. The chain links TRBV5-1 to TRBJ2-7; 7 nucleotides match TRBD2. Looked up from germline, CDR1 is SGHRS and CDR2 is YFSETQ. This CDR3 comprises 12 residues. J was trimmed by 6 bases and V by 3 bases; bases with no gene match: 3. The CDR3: CASSSSGGEQYF. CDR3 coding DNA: TGCGCCAGCAGCTCTAGCGGAGGCGAGCAGTACTTC.

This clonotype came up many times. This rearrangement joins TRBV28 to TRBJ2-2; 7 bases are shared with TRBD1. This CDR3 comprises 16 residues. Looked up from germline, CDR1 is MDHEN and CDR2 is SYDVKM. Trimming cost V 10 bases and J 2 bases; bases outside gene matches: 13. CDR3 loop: CATSEVGTVNTGELFF. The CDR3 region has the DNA TGTGCCACCTCCGAGGTTGGGACAGTAAACACCGGGGAGCTGTTTTTT.

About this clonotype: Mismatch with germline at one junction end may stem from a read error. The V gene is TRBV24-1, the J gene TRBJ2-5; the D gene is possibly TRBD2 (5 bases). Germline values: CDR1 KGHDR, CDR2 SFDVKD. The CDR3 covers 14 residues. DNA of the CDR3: TGCGCCACCAGCCTGCGGGTGTCCCAAGAGACCCAGTACTTC. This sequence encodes CATSLRVSQETQYF.